A selection of T cell receptor beta chains follows, all from one sample in a study of OX40 agonist ivuxolimab in advanced cancers. Clones were read by immunoSEQ multiplex PCR, and TCRdb kept only the in-frame ones, dropping some. The sample yields approximately 60,000 clones, about 90% seen once. The source was CD4+ or CD8+ T cells sorted from blood, collected in a trial of the OX40 agonist ivuxolimab. The receptors originated from an adult with an advanced solid tumor such as melanoma, head and neck, liver or kidney cancer. Both conserved end residues are part of each CDR3. Each record gives: V gene, J gene, CDR3 protein.

TRBV6-5	TRBJ2-1	CASKERRSYNEQFF
TRBV5-6	TRBJ2-2	CASSLVRTSGPGELFF
TRBV2	TRBJ1-3	CASSSGFSGNTIYF
TRBV7-7	TRBJ2-5	CASSLGGFGRVSQRETQYF
TRBV7-6	TRBJ2-5	CASSLAGRTGALETQYF
TRBV4-1	TRBJ2-2	CASSQGPGGELFF
TRBV5-1	TRBJ1-3	CASSLQQGSGNTIYF
TRBV10-3	TRBJ2-1	CAISGSGSSYNEQFF
TRBV29-1	TRBJ2-3	CSVVTGPDTQYF
TRBV5-6	TRBJ2-1	CASSLMSGRTYNEQFF
TRBV5-1	TRBJ1-6	CASSFGGSWNNSPLHF
TRBV21-1	TRBJ1-2	CASSKNNPPGQTSVGYGYTF
TRBV28	TRBJ2-2	CASSLFDLVGGPGELFF
TRBV5-4	TRBJ2-3	CASSRGLAEGDTQYF
TRBV9	TRBJ2-7	CASSVGGGPASFVQYF
TRBV7-9	TRBJ1-1	CASSLVPTGNTEAFF
TRBV9	TRBJ2-2	CASSVTGGGTGELFF
TRBV28	TRBJ1-1	CASGGDKNTEAFF
TRBV11-2	TRBJ2-5	CASSLPHQETQYF
TRBV6-6	TRBJ1-5	CASSSRGGNQPQHF
TRBV5-1	TRBJ2-3	CASSDGSGGRRTDTQYF
TRBV30	TRBJ1-5	CAWSLTGTANQPQHF
TRBV4-1	TRBJ1-5	CASSQVGTGVQPQHF
TRBV5-1	TRBJ2-7	CASSLVGGRAKYEQYF
TRBV6-4	TRBJ2-7	CASSDFWEQYF
TRBV14	TRBJ2-2	CASSRDIVSGELFF
TRBV6-5	TRBJ1-1	CASSYSARGGSTEAFF
TRBV7-3	TRBJ2-1	CASSLNPLLSSGSSYNEQFF
TRBV2	TRBJ2-7	CASSVFYEQYF
TRBV18	TRBJ2-7	CASSPTSPGEQYF
TRBV14	TRBJ1-2	CASSQMTGFGGYTF
TRBV9	TRBJ2-5	CASSVDPSGSMRETQYF
TRBV12-5	TRBJ2-5	CASGSYSGGGRETQYF
TRBV5-6	TRBJ1-5	CASSLMGVGQPQHF
TRBV6-5	TRBJ2-7	CATGVAGGTYEQYF
TRBV7-9	TRBJ1-4	CASSPPGREKLFF
TRBV2	TRBJ2-5	CASRTSGRVETQYF